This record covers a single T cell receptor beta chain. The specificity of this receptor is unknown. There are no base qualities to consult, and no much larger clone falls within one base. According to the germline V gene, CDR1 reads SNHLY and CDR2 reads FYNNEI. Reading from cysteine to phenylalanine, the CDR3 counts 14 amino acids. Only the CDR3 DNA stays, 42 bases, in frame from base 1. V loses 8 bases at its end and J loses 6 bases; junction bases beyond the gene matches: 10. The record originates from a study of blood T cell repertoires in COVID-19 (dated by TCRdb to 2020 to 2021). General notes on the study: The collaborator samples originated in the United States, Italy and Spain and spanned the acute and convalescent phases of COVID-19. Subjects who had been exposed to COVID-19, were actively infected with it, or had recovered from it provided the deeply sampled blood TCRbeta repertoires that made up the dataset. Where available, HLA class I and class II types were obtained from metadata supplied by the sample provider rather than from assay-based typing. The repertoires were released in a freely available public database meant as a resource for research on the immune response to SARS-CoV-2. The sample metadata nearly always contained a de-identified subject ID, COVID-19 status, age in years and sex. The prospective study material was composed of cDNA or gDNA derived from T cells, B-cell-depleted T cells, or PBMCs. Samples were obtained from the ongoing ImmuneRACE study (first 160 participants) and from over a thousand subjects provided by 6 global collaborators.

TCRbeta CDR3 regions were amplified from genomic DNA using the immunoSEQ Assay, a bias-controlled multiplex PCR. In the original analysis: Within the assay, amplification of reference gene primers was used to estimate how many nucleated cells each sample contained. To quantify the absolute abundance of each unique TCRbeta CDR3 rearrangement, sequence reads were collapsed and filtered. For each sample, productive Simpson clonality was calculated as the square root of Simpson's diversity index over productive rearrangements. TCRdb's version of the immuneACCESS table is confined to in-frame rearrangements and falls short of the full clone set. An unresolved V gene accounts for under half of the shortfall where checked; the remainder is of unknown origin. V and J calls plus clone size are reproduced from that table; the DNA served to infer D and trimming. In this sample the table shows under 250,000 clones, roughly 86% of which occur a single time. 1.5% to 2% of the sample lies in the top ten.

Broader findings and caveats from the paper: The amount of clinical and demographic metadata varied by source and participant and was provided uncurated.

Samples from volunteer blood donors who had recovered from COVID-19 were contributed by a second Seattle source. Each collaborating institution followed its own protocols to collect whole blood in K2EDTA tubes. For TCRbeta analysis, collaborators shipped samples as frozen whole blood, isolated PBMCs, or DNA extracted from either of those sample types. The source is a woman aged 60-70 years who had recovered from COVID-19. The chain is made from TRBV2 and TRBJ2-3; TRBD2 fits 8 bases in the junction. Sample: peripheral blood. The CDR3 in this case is CASGSGTRDDTQYF. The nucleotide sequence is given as TGTGCCAGCGGATCCGGGACTAGGGATGATACGCAGTATTTT.